This record covers a single T cell receptor beta chain. The antigen remains undetermined. One junction end does not reproduce the germline sequence, and a read error may be involved. The CDR3 totals 17 residues. CDR1 and CDR2 from the germline V gene are SGHAT and FQNNGV. This entry belongs to a study of tumor-infiltrating lymphocytes in primary liver carcinoma. About the study: Spanning 30 to 69 years of age, the patients were men and women. Stage T1-T3 N0M0 tumors spanned about 4 to 11 cm.

Scientists recovered RNA and DNA together from approximately 20-30 mg of unsorted bulk tissue. Study-wide points: There were only about 8-24% of top clones found in all five tumor regions.

Priming with a constant-region primer yielded TCR beta cDNA from about 540 ng total RNA. Researchers made the TCR beta libraries by running three nested multiplex PCR rounds with slightly modified ARM-PCR. Amplification in the first two PCR rounds was performed using TRBV1-TRBV30 forward primers and a C-beta reverse primer for 10 cycles each. MiXCR was run by TCRdb on the multiplex PCR reads, yielding one entry per CDR3 protein. The sample carries roughly 190,000 distinct CDR3 sequences, 70% to 90% recorded once. The gene calls are TRBV11-2 and TRBJ1-5, with a weak D call TRBD1 (6 bases). The sequence was obtained from a man aged 35 to 55 with primary liver carcinoma and hepatitis B virus infection. Input material: tumor tissue from primary liver carcinoma. In DNA, the CDR3 is TGTGCCAACAGCTTAGTAGGGATAACAGGGAGCAATCAGTCCCAGCATTTT. It translates to CANSLVGITGSNQSQHF.